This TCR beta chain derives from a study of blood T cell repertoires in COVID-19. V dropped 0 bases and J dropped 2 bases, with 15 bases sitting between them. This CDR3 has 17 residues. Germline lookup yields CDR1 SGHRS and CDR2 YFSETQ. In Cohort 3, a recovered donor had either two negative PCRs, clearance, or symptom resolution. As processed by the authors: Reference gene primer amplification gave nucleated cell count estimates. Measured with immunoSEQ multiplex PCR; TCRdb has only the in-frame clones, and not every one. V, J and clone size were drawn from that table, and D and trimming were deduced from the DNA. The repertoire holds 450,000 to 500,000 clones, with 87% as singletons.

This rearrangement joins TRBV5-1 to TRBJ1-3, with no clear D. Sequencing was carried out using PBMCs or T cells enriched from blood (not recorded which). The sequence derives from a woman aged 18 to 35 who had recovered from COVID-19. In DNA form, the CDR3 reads TGCGCCAGCAGCTTGGGGGAGAAGGTCAACCCTGGAAACACCATATATTTT. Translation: CASSLGEKVNPGNTIYF.